The clone carrying this T cell receptor beta chain was recorded at least ten times. Time point given: persistent/refractory GD, antithyroid drugs over 5 years with positive TRAb. Generation of the TCR library employed RNA extracted from PBMCs. The CDR3 has 12 residues. Trimming left V 10 bases short and J 1 base short, with 10 bases between. Germline values: CDR1 MDHEN, CDR2 SYDVKM. These data belong to a study of regulatory T cells in long-lasting Graves disease. Assembly of TCR beta libraries relied on iRepertoire HTBI primers together with Arm-PCR of CDR3 regions. TCRdb processed the multiplex PCR reads anew with MiXCR; each CDR3 protein has one entry. The sample includes over 450,000 distinct CDR3 sequences, around a fifth seen only once; the top ten take around 7%.

Sequencing used peripheral blood mononuclear cells (PBMCs), obtained when the disease was refractory, from a patient treated with antithyroid drugs. The clonotype comes from a female donor with Graves disease. The rearrangement joins TRBV28 to TRBJ2-5; D is ambiguous. CDR3 nucleotide sequence: TGTGCCACCCATAGACGCCAAGAGACCCAGTACTTC. Its translation is CATHRRQETQYF.